This T cell receptor (beta chain) comes out of a study of shared clonotypes between healthy human individuals. Study-level background: Per-donor plates numbered three CD4 naive, three CD4 memory, two CD8 naive and one CD8 memory. Overall study results and limits: Some naive CD4 clonotypes, about 5%, turned up in common across several donors. Donor scarcity curtailed the genetic and exposure-history diversity represented herein.

At deep level, the assay was performed. Produced via immunoSEQ multiplex PCR; TCRdb's table is partial and in-frame only. The sample has a few million clones, around 93% seen once; the top ten hold 1.5% to 2%. Worth noting for this clone: Its antigen is still unknown.

Naive CD8 cells comprised CD45RO-negative, CCR7-positively selected cells, excluding terminally differentiated effector memory CD45RA+ cells. The CDR3 is 15 amino acids. Germline V gene lookup returns CDR1 SNHLY and CDR2 FYNNEI. V shed 6 bases, J shed 4 bases, and the junction held 6 bases outside the gene matches. V and J are TRBV2 and TRBJ2-7; 13 nucleotides agree with TRBD2. The source is a young man in good health. Some clones in this sample may be carry-over from other donors' samples. Sequencing was carried out using naive CD8+ T cells from PBMCs. This CDR3 is CASSRGTSGVYEQYF. CDR3 nucleotides: TGTGCCAGCAGCAGAGGGACTAGCGGGGTTTACGAGCAGTACTTC.